The present TCR beta chain was sequenced within a study of blood T cells in healthy people across ages. Turning to the study itself: About one barcoded beta molecule per two T cells came from capture by template switching. Study results and caveats: Estimated diversity, derived from one million T cells, was regarded as an underestimate. While age rose, TCR beta diversity per million T cells dropped in a roughly linear way.

V was pared by 5 bases and J by 4 bases, with 14 bases between. The CDR3 totals 14 residues. A note on this clonotype: Antigen unknown.

A second PCR of roughly 7 to 11 cycles used a sample-barcoded 5' primer and a J-beta primer mix. TCRdb recomputed calls from the 5' RACE reads with MiXCR, one row per CDR3 protein. The sample lists approximately 940,000 distinct CDR3 sequences; around 46% were seen once. Sequencing used blood. This TCR came from a young man in good health. The chain combines TRBV12-3 or TRBV12-4 with TRBJ1-2; D gene unclear. The CDR3 loop reads CASSERGVGYGYTF. CDR3 bases: TGTGCCAGCAGTGAGCGAGGAGTAGGCTATGGCTACACCTTC.